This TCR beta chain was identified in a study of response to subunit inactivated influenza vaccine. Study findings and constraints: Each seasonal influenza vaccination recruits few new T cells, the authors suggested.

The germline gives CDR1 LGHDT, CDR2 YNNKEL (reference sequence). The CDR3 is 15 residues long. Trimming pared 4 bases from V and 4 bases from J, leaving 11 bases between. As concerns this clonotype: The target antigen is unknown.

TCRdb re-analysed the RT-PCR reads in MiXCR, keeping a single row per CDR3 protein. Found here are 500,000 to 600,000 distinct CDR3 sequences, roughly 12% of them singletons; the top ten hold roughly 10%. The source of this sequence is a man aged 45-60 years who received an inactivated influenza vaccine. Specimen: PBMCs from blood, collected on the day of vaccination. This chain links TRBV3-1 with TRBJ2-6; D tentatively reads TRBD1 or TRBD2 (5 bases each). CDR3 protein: CASSPWGRGANVLTF. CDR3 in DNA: TGTGCCAGCAGCCCTTGGGGGAGAGGGGCCAACGTCCTGACTTTC.